One T cell receptor (beta chain) is described in this entry. CDR3 size: 16 residues. The germline V gene has CDR1 SGHDT and CDR2 YYEEEE. Trimming removed 1 base from V and 2 bases from J; junction bases left unmatched: 7. The source of the sample is a study of T cell changes during pregnancy in multiple sclerosis. The protocol was immunoSEQ multiplex PCR, while the TCRdb copy is restricted to in-frame clones and leaves out a portion. This sample has almost 95,000 clones, with roughly 90% found just once. The clonotype comes from a female donor with multiple sclerosis, enrolled in a pregnancy study. Sample: peripheral blood, taken in the first trimester of pregnancy. V usage is TRBV5-6 and J usage is TRBJ2-5; 8 bases line up with TRBD1. As DNA, the CDR3 is TGTGCCAGCAGCTTGTTAGGGACAGGCGATCAAGAGACCCAGTACTTC. Translation: CASSLLGTGDQETQYF.